This T cell receptor (beta chain) was retrieved from a study of cytomegalovirus exposure and HLA in healthy donors. 13 Jbeta primers and 60 Vbeta primers were used for the PCR. Generated by immunoSEQ multiplex PCR, the TCRdb table keeps only in-frame clones and is missing some. The repertoire consists of approximately 160,000 clones, with 83% occurring once and the leading ten covering about 4%. Study results and limitations: Follow-up analysis seemed to connect common viral pathogens with several of the most significant clusters identified. Most TCR sequences proved rare, with some public TCRs found in many donors. As a later analysis showed, a missense DCLRE1C variant was linked to trimming of TCR beta V- and J-genes.

Trimming pared 0 bases from V and 3 bases from J, leaving 15 bases between. CDR3 length: 16 residues. CDR1 and CDR2 from the germline V gene are MGHRA and YSYEKL. Regarding donors, all were healthy bone marrow donors. Turning to this clone: Its matching antigen is unknown.

The chain combines TRBV4-1 with TRBJ2-7; D may be TRBD2 (6 bases). The sample consisted of PBMCs. The clonotype comes from a man aged 50-59 years in good health and CMV-seropositive. CDR3 nucleotides: TGCGCCAGCAGCCAAGATCGGAGGGAGGCCTTCTACGAGCAGTACTTC. This codes for CASSQDRREAFYEQYF.